This T cell receptor beta chain was sequenced in a study of T cell responses to AZD1222 COVID-19 vaccine. In germline, CDR1 is MDHEN, CDR2 SYDVKM. The CDR3 has 17 residues. Losses at the gene ends were 7 bases for V and 4 bases for J; bases not matched to a gene: 17. The table came from immunoSEQ multiplex PCR; TCRdb's copy has only in-frame clones and leaves some out. The data contain 150,000 or so clones, less than 95% of them singletons. The TCR was taken from an adult who received the AZD1222 COVID-19 vaccine. This chain joins TRBV28 and TRBJ1-2, with 8 bases fitting TRBD1. This sample comprised peripheral blood, obtained 28 days after the second AZD1222 dose. CDR3 in amino acids: CASNSPGIRDRGYGYTF. CDR3 in DNA: TGTGCCAGCAATTCCCCAGGGATCAGAGACAGGGGCTATGGCTACACCTTC.